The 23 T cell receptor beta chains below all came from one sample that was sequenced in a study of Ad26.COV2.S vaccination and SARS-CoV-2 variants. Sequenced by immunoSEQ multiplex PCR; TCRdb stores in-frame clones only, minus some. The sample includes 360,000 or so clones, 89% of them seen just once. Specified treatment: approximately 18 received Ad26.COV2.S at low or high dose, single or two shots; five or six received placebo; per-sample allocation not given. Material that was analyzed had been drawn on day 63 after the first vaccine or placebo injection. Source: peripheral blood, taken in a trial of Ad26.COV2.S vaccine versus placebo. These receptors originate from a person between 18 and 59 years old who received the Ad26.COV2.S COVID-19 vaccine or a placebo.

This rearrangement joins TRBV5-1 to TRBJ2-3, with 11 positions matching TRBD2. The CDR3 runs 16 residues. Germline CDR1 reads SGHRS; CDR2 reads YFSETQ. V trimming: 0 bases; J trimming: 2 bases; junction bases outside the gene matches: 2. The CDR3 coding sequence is TGCGCCAGCAGCTTGGGACTAGCGGGAATCACAGATACGCAGTATTTT. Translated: CASSLGLAGITDTQYF. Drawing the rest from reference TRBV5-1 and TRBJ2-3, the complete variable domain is KAGVTQTPRYLIKTRGQQVTLSCSPISGHRSVSWYQQTPGQGLQFLFEYFSETQRNKGNFPGRFSGRQFSNSRSEMNVSTLELGDSALYLCASSLGLAGITDTQYFGPGTRLTVL.

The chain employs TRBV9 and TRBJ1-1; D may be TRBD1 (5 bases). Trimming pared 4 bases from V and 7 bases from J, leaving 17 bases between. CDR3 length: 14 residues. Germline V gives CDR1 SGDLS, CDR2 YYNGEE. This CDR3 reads CASSPPSRENEAFF. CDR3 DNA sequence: TGTGCCAGCAGCCCCCCAAGCAGGGAGAATGAAGCTTTCTTT.

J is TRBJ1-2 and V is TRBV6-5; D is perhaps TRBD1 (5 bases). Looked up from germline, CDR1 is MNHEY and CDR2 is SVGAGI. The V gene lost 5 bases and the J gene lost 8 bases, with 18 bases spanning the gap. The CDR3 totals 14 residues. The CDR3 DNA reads TGTGCCAGCAGTACCTATCCCGGCAGGGTCGGCTACACCTTC. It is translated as CASSTYPGRVGYTF.

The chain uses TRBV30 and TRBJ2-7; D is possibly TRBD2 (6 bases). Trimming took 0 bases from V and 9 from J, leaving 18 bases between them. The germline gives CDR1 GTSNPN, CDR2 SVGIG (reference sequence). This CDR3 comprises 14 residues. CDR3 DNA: TGTGCCTGGAGTGTATCCGTCAGGCGGGGAGGGCAGTACTTC. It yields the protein CAWSVSVRRGGQYF.

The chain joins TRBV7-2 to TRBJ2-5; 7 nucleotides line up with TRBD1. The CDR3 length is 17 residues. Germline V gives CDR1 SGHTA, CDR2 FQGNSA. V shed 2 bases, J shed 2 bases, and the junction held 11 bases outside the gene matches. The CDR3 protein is CASSLTPQGRAQETQYF. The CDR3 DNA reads TGTGCCAGCAGCTTAACCCCACAGGGGCGAGCTCAAGAGACCCAGTACTTC.

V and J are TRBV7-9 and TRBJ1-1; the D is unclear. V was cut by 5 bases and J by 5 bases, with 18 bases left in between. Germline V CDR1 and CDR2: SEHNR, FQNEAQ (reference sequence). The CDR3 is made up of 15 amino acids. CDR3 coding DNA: TGTGCCAGCAGCCCGGACGGGGAAGTGTTAACTGAAGCTTTCTTT. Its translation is CASSPDGEVLTEAFF.

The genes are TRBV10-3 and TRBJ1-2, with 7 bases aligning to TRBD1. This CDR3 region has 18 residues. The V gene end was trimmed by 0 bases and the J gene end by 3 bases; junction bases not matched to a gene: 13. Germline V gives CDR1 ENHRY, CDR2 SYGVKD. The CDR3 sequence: CAISESTLGQQGDYGYTF. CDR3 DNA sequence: TGTGCCATCAGTGAGTCGACCCTGGGACAGCAAGGGGACTATGGCTACACCTTC.

The CDR3 nucleotides are TGTGCCAGCAGTAGGACAGGGCAAGAGACCCAGTACTTC. Protein product: CASSRTGQETQYF. V gene TRBV12-3 or TRBV12-4 combines with J gene TRBJ2-5; 8 nucleotides line up with TRBD1. The CDR3 covers 13 residues. Trimming at V came to 5 bases and at J to 2 bases, leaving 1 base not matched to a gene.

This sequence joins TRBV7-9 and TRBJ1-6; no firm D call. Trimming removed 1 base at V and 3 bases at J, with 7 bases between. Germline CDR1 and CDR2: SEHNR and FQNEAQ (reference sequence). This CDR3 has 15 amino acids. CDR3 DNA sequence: TGTGCCAGCAGCTTAGTTGACATCTATAATTCACCCCTCCACTTT. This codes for CASSLVDIYNSPLHF.

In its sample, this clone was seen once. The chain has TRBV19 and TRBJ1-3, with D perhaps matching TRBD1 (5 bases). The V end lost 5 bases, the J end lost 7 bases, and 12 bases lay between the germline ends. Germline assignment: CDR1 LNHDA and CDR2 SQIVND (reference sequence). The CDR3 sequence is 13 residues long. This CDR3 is CASSPWDGNTIYF. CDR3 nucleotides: TGTGCCAGTAGTCCGTGGGACGGCAACACCATATATTTT.

The CDR3 loop is CASSQVVGAGGGYGYTF. In nucleotides, the CDR3 is TGCGCCAGCAGCCAAGTGGTCGGGGCAGGGGGTGGCTATGGCTACACCTTC. The chain recombines TRBV4-1 with TRBJ1-2, with 7 nucleotides matching TRBD1. V was pared by 1 base and J by 4 bases, with 12 bases of the junction left unmatched. There are 17 residues in the CDR3. CDR1 MGHRA and CDR2 YSYEKL come from the germline V gene.

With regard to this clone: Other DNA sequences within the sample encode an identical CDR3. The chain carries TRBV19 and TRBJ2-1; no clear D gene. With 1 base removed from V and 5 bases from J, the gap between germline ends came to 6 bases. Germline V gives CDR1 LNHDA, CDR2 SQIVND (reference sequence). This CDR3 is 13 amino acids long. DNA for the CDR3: TGTGCCAGTAGTATAGGACTGAACAATGAGCAGTTCTTC. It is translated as CASSIGLNNEQFF. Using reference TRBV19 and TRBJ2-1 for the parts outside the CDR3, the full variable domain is DGGITQSPKYLFRKEGQNVTLSCEQNLNHDAMYWYRQDPGQGLRLIYYSQIVNDFQKGDIAEGYSVSREKKESFPLTVTSAQKNPTAFYLCASSIGLNNEQFFGPGTRLTVL.

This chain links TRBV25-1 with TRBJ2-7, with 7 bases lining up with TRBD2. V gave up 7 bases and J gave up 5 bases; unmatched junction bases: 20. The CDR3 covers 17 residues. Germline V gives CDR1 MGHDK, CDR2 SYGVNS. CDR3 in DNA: TGTGCCAGCACCACGGGACTACCCATCTCGGGGCTCCACGAGCAGTACTTC. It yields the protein CASTTGLPISGLHEQYF.

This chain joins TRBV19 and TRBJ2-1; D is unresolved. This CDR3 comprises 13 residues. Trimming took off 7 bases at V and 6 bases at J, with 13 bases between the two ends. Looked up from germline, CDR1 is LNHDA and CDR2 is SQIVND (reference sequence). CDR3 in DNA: TGTGCCAGTACCTCAGGTTACAGCAATGAGCAGTTCTTC. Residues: CASTSGYSNEQFF.

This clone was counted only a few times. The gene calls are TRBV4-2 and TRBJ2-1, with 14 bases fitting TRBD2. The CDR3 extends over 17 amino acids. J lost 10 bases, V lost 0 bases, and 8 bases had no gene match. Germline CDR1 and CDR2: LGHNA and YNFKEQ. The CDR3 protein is CASSQDPGTSGRGEQFF. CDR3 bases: TGTGCCAGCAGCCAAGACCCCGGGACTAGCGGGAGAGGGGAGCAGTTCTTC.

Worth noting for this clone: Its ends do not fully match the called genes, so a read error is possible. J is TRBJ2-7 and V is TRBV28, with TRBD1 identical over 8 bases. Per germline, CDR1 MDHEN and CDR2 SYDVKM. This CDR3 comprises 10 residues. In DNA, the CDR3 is TGTGCCAGCGGTGACAGGGGTGGCACTTTC. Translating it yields CASGDRGGTF.

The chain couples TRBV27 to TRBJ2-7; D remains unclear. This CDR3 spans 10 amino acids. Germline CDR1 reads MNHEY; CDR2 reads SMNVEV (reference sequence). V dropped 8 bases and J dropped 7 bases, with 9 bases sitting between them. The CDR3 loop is CASVRWEQYF. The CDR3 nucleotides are TGTGCCAGCGTTAGGTGGGAGCAGTACTTC.

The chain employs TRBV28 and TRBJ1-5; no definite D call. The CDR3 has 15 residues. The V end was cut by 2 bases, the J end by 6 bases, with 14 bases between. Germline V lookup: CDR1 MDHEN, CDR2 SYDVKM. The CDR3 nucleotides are TGTGCCAGCAGTTTAGAGTGGGCTTCGAGTCAGCCCCAGCATTTT. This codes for CASSLEWASSQPQHF.

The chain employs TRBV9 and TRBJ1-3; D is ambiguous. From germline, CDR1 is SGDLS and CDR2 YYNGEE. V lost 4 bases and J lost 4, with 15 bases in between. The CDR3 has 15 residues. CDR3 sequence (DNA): TGTGCCAGCAGCCTCCTCGGGCGAGCCGGAAACACCATATATTTT. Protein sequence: CASSLLGRAGNTIYF.

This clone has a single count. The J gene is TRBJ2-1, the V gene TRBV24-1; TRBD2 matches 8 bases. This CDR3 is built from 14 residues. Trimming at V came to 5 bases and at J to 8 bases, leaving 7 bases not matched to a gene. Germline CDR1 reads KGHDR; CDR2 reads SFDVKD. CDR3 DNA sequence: TGTGCCACCAGTGGTCGGACTAGCATCTATGAGCAGTTCTTC. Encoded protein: CATSGRTSIYEQFF.

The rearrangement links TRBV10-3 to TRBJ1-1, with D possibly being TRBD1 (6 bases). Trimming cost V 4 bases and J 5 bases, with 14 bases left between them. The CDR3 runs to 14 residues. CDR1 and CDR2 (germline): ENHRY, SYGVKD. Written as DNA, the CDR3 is TGTGCCATCAGTGCGGCCAGGGGAGTTACTGAAGCTTTCTTT. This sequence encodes CAISAARGVTEAFF.

The chain's CDR3 is CASSRGRGGRASYNEQFF. In DNA form, the CDR3 reads TGCGCCAGCAGCCGCGGAAGGGGCGGGAGGGCTTCCTACAATGAGCAGTTCTTC. The rearrangement uses TRBV4-3 and TRBJ2-1; 9 bases line up with TRBD2. This CDR3 is 18 amino acids long. The germline V gene encodes CDR1 LGHNA and CDR2 YSLEER. V lost 4 bases to trimming and J lost 1 base; unmatched junction nucleotides: 11.

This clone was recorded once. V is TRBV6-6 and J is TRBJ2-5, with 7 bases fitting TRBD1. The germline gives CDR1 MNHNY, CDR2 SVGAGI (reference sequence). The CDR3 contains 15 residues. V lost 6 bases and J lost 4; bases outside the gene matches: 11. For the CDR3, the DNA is TGTGCCAGCAGACCAAGACAGGGTGGGGGAGAGACCCAGTACTTC. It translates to CASRPRQGGGETQYF.